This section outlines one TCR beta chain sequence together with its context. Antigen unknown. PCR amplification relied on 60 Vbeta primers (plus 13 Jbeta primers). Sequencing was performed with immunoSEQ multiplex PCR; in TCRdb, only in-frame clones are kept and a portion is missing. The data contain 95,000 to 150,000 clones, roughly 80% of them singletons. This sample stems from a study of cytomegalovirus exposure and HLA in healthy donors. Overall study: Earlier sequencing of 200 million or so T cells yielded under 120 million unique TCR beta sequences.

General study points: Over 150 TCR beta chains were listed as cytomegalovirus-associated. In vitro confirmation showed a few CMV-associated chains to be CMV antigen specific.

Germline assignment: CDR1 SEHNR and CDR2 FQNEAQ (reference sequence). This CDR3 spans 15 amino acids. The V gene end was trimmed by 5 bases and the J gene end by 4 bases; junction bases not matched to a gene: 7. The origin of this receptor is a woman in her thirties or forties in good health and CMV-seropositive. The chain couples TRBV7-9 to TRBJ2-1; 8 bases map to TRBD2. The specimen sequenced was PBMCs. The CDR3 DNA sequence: TGTGCCAGCAGCCACGGGGGGGGGCCATACAATGAGCAGTTCTTC. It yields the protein CASSHGGGPYNEQFF. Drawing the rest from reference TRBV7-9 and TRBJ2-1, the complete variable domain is DTGVSQNPRHKITKRGQNVTFRCDPISEHNRLYWYRQTLGQGPEFLTYFQNEAQLEKSRLLSDRFSAERPKGSFSTLEIQRTEQGDSAMYLCASSHGGGPYNEQFFGPGTRLTVL.